The 21 T cell receptor beta chains reported below all come from one sample, sequenced in a study of T cells after yellow fever vaccination. TCRdb itself ran the 5' RACE reads through MiXCR, one entry per CDR3 protein. The repertoire includes over 110,000 distinct CDR3 sequences, 6.5% to 8.5% of them detected once, and roughly 0.76% sits in the top ten. The specimen was CD4+ T cells sorted from PBMCs, collected 5 days after the yellow fever booster vaccination. Receptors were obtained from a man aged 25-45 years who received the YFV17D yellow fever vaccine.

This clonotype was counted at least ten times. This rearrangement joins TRBV24-1 to TRBJ2-3; D uncertain. The V and J ends lost 4 bases and 3 bases respectively, with 7 bases between them. This CDR3 has 13 amino acids. The germline V gene has CDR1 KGHDR and CDR2 SFDVKD. CDR3 coding DNA: TGTGCCACCAGTGAAGCCGGGACAGATACGCAGTATTTT. Protein product: CATSEAGTDTQYF.

Many counts were recorded for this clonotype. The gene calls are TRBV6-5 and TRBJ1-3; 8 nucleotides line up with TRBD1. Germline V gene sequence: CDR1 MNHEY, CDR2 SVGAGI. The CDR3 spans 15 residues. V gave up 3 bases and J gave up 1 base; unmatched junction bases: 2. CDR3 coding DNA: TGTGCCAGCAGTTATCGGACAGGGTCTGGAAACACCATATATTTT. Its translation: CASSYRTGSGNTIYF.

This clonotype showed up many times. The chain carries TRBV11-1 and TRBJ2-1; 10 bases map to TRBD2. J lost 1 base, V lost 4 bases, and 10 bases had no gene match. CDR3 size: 18 residues. Germline V gene lookup returns CDR1 SGHAT and CDR2 FQDESV (reference sequence). CDR3 protein: CASSSIRTSGESYNEQFF. The CDR3 DNA sequence: TGTGCCAGCAGCTCTATCCGAACTAGCGGGGAGTCCTACAATGAGCAGTTCTTC.

The sample holds a few counts of this clonotype. The genes are TRBV15 and TRBJ2-7; 7 positions agree with TRBD1. The germline V gene has CDR1 LNHNV and CDR2 YYDKDF (reference sequence). CDR3 length equals 17 residues. V lost 3 bases to trimming and J lost 3 bases; unmatched junction nucleotides: 14. CDR3 DNA sequence: TGTGCCACCAGCAGTTTGGGGGTGGAGACAGGGAGCTACGAGCAGTACTTC. Translation: CATSSLGVETGSYEQYF.

This clonotype has just a few counts. The chain recombines TRBV5-4 with TRBJ2-1, with 10 bases that match TRBD1. The V segment lost 3 bases and the J segment 8 bases; nucleotides outside the gene matches: 8. The CDR3 consists of 15 residues. CDR1 and CDR2 from the germline V gene are SGHNT and YYREEE (reference sequence). CDR3 loop: CASSSRDRGEHEQFF. The CDR3 DNA is TGTGCCAGCAGCTCTAGGGACAGGGGTGAGCATGAGCAGTTCTTC.

This clonotype was counted at least ten times. The CDR3 protein is CASQRKGTYEQYF. CDR3 in DNA: TGTGCCAGCCAACGAAAGGGGACCTACGAGCAGTACTTC. V usage is TRBV7-2 and J usage is TRBJ2-7; D perhaps matches TRBD1 (5 bases). Trimming left V 8 bases short and J 2 bases short, with 13 bases between. The germline gives CDR1 SGHTA, CDR2 FQGNSA. CDR3 length: 13 residues.

The V and J genes are TRBV20-1 and TRBJ2-1, with D possibly called TRBD1 or TRBD2 (7 bases each). The CDR3 has 11 residues. Germline CDR1 reads DFQATT; CDR2 reads SNEGSKA (reference sequence). V lost 5 bases and J lost 7, with 9 bases in between. CDR3 coding DNA: TGCAGTGCTCAGGGGGGGAATGAGCAGTTCTTC. Its protein product is CSAQGGNEQFF.

This clonotype was seen at least ten times. The chain couples TRBV20-1 to TRBJ1-6, with D possibly TRBD1 on 6 matching bases. Trimming pared 1 base from V and 9 bases from J, leaving 16 bases between. This CDR3 spans 15 amino acids. CDR1 DFQATT and CDR2 SNEGSKA come from the germline V gene (reference sequence). The CDR3 region has the DNA TGCAGTGCTAGAGTTTCAGGGGAAGTTAGTTCACCCCTCCACTTT. Its translation is CSARVSGEVSSPLHF.

There are many counts of this clonotype. The CDR3 nucleotides read TGTGCCAGCAGCTTGGGACACTTGCAAGAGACCCAGTACTTC. It codes for CASSLGHLQETQYF. This sequence joins TRBV5-4 and TRBJ2-5; no clear D. CDR3 length: 14 residues. CDR1 and CDR2 from the germline V gene are SGHNT and YYREEE (reference sequence). V was trimmed by 0 bases and J by 2 bases, leaving 8 bases between them.

This rearrangement joins TRBV12-3 or TRBV12-4 to TRBJ1-5; no firm D call. Trimming removed 3 bases at V and 6 bases at J, with 12 bases between. This CDR3 contains 14 residues. CDR3 region: CASSFVGSTQPQHF. The CDR3 coding sequence is TGTGCCAGCAGTTTCGTCGGGAGTACTCAGCCCCAGCATTTT.

In this sample, this clonotype turned up many times. V is TRBV12-5 and J is TRBJ2-1; D is undetermined. Trimming removed 0 bases at V and 10 bases at J, with 4 bases between. The CDR3 consists of 11 residues. Germline V lookup: CDR1 LGHNT, CDR2 FRNRAP. The CDR3 region is CASGLVGEQFF. CDR3 nucleotides: TGTGCTAGTGGTTTGGTGGGGGAGCAGTTCTTC.

This clonotype was recorded many times. The genes are TRBV7-8 and TRBJ2-1; D remains unclear. The CDR3 spans 14 residues. Germline-derived CDR1 and CDR2 are SGHVS and FQNEAQ. The V and J ends lost 1 base and 6 bases respectively, with 10 bases between them. CDR3 in DNA: TGTGCCAGCAGCTTAGAAGGCCACCTCAATGAGCAGTTCTTC. Encoded protein: CASSLEGHLNEQFF.

Ten or more counts support this clonotype. The J gene is TRBJ2-1, the V gene TRBV5-1; D could derive from TRBD1 or TRBD2 (6 bases each). CDR1 and CDR2 (germline): SGHRS, YFSETQ. V was clipped by 1 base and J by 0 bases, with 8 bases between them. The CDR3 is made up of 15 amino acids. This chain's CDR3 is CASSLTGASYNEQFF. In DNA, the CDR3 is TGCGCCAGCAGCTTGACGGGGGCCTCCTACAATGAGCAGTTCTTC.

This clonotype was picked up a small number of times. The V gene is TRBV3-1, the J gene TRBJ1-3; D remains ambiguous. This CDR3 comprises 15 residues. From germline, CDR1 is LGHDT and CDR2 YNNKEL (reference sequence). V dropped 8 bases and J dropped 7 bases, with 21 bases sitting between them. The CDR3 sequence is CASSQNPTGPNTIYF. The CDR3 coding sequence is TGTGCCAGCTCCCAGAATCCGACCGGACCGAACACCATATATTTT.

The rearrangement links TRBV6-6 to TRBJ1-2; D call uncertain. Trimming took 8 bases from V and 4 from J, leaving 14 bases between them. The CDR3 has 13 amino acids. The germline V gene encodes CDR1 MNHNY and CDR2 SVGAGI (reference sequence). CDR3 amino acids: CASVRTDSYGYTF. The DNA of the CDR3 is TGTGCCAGCGTCAGGACCGACTCCTATGGCTACACCTTC.

The rearrangement joins TRBV7-2 to TRBJ2-1; TRBD1 or TRBD2 may be the D gene (6 bases each). The germline CDR1 and CDR2 sequences are SGHTA and FQGNSA. There are 14 residues in the CDR3. Trimming removed 6 bases from V and 4 bases from J, with 13 bases in between. The CDR3 DNA is TGTGCCAGCAGTACCGGGGGCGGGTACAATGAGCAGTTCTTC. Translated, it gives CASSTGGGYNEQFF.

The chain's CDR3 is CASSPPGGYQETQYF. For the CDR3, the DNA is TGTGCCAGCAGCCCACCCGGGGGTTACCAAGAGACCCAGTACTTC. This rearrangement joins TRBV5-4 to TRBJ2-5, with TRBD2 as a possible D gene (6 bases). The V gene's germline CDR1 is SGHNT and CDR2 YYREEE (reference sequence). The CDR3 has 15 amino acids. Trimming shortened V by 4 bases and J by 0 bases, and 13 bases separated the two germline ends.

J is TRBJ1-5 and V is TRBV14, with TRBD1 matching 9 bases. CDR3 length equals 19 residues. J lost 1 base, V lost 1 base, and 11 bases had no gene match. CDR1 and CDR2 (germline): SGHDN, FVKESK. This chain's CDR3 is CASSQADRDRVISNQPQHF. The CDR3 DNA reads TGTGCCAGCAGCCAAGCTGACCGGGACAGGGTGATCAGCAATCAGCCCCAGCATTTT.

About this clonotype itself: With a much larger clone just one base away, this may be a read error. This chain uses TRBV20-1 with TRBJ2-7; TRBD2 matches 7 bases. Germline assignment: CDR1 DFQATT and CDR2 SNEGSKA (reference sequence). The CDR3 is 14 residues long. CDR3 nucleotides: TGCAGTGCCCTCAAAGGGAGGGAACCCTACGAGCTGTACTTC. Protein sequence: CSALKGREPYELYF.

This clonotype has at least ten counts. The chain uses TRBV9 and TRBJ2-1, with no clear D. V was clipped by 0 bases and J by 0 bases, with 7 bases between them. Germline V CDR1 and CDR2: SGDLS, YYNGEE. The CDR3 has 15 residues. CDR3 amino acids: CASSVGPSSYNEQFF. CDR3 nucleotides: TGTGCCAGCAGCGTAGGCCCTAGCTCCTACAATGAGCAGTTCTTC.

This clonotype has at least ten counts. The rearrangement links TRBV5-4 to TRBJ2-1, with a possible D match to TRBD2 (5 bases). In germline, CDR1 is SGHNT, CDR2 YYREEE (reference sequence). CDR3 length equals 16 residues. Trimming left V 4 bases short and J 3 bases short, with 17 bases between. In DNA form, the CDR3 reads TGTGCCAGCAGCCAGGACCGGGATGGTCGCTACAATGAGCAGTTCTTC. Translating it yields CASSQDRDGRYNEQFF.